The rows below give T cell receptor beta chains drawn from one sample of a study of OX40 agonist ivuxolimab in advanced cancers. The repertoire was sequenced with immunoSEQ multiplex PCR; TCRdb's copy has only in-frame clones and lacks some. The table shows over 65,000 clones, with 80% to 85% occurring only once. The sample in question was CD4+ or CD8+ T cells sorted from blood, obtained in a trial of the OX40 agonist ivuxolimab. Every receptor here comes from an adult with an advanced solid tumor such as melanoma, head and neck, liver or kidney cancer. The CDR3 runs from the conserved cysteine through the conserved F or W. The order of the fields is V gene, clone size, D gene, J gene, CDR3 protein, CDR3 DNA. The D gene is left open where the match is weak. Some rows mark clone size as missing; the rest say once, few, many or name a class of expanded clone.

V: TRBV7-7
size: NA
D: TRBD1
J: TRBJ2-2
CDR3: CASSPGTGGNTGELFF
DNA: TGTGCTAGCAGCCCGGGAACAGGGGGGAACACCGGGGAGCTGTTTTTT

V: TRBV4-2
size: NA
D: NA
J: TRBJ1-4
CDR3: CASSPWGGDEKLFF
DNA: TGTGCCAGCAGCCCCTGGGGGGGGGATGAAAAACTGTTTTTT

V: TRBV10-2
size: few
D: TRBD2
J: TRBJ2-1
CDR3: CASRSSGSILEQFF
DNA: TGCGCCAGCAGGAGTAGCGGGAGTATCCTGGAGCAGTTCTTC

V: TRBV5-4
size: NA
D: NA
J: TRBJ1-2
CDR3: CASSPTPRQSINYGYTF
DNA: TGTGCCAGCAGCCCCACCCCCCGACAGTCAATAAACTATGGCTACACCTTC

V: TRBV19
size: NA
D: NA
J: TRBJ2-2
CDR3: CASSIPGHRSNTGELFF
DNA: TGTGCCAGTAGTATTCCGGGACACCGATCGAACACCGGGGAGCTGTTTTTT

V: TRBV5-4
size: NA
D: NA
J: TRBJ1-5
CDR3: CASSNLDSNQPQHF
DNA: TGTGCCAGCAGCAACCTAGACAGCAATCAGCCCCAGCATTTT

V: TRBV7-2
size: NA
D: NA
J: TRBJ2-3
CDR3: CASSLTDTQYF
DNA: TGTGCCAGCAGCTTAACAGATACGCAGTATTTT

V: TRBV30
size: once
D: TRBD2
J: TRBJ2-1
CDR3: CAWSVQAGGEQFF
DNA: TGTGCCTGGAGTGTCCAAGCGGGAGGTGAGCAGTTCTTC

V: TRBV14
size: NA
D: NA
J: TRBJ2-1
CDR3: CASSYLGEQFF
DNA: TGTGCCAGCAGCTACCTAGGTGAGCAGTTCTTC

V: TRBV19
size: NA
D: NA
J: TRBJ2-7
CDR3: CASSQTVSSYEQYF
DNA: TGTGCCAGTAGTCAGACCGTAAGCTCCTACGAGCAGTACTTC

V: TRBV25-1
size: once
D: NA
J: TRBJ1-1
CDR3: CASRQTGTRGTEAFF
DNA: TGTGCCAGCAGACAGACCGGGACTAGAGGCACTGAAGCTTTCTTT

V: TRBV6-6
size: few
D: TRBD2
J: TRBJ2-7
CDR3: CASRKLAESYEQYF
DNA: TGTGCCAGCAGGAAACTAGCGGAGTCCTACGAGCAGTACTTC

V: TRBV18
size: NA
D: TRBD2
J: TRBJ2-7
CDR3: CASSPVAGSSYEQYF
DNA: TGTGCCAGCTCCCCTGTAGCGGGAAGCTCCTACGAGCAGTACTTC

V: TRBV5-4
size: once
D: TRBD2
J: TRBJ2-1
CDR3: CASSEGLRSYNEQFF
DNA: TGTGCCAGCAGCGAGGGACTACGTTCTTACAATGAGCAGTTCTTC

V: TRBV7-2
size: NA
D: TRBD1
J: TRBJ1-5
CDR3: CASSLEGQGYQPQHF
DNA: TGTGCCAGCAGCTTAGAAGGACAGGGATATCAGCCCCAGCATTTT

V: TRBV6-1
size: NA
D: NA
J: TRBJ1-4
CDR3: CASSEGTGYEKLFF
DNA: TGTGCCAGCAGTGAAGGAACCGGCTACGAAAAACTGTTTTTT

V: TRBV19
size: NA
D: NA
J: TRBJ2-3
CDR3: CASSTTDTQYF
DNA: TGTGCCAGTAGTACCACAGATACGCAGTATTTT

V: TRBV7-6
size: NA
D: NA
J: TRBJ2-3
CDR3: CASSSDLSTDTQYF
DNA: TGTGCCAGCAGCTCCGACCTGAGCACAGATACGCAGTATTTT

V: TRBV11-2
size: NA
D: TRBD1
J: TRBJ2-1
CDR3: CASSFAVGTGGNNEQFF
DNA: TGTGCCAGCAGCTTCGCTGTCGGGACAGGGGGGAACAATGAGCAGTTCTTC

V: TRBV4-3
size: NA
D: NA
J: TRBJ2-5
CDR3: CASSQVSAGEETQYF
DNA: TGCGCCAGCAGCCAAGTTTCGGCAGGGGAAGAGACCCAGTACTTC

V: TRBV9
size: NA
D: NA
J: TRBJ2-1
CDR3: CASSGTPEGEQFF
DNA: TGTGCCAGCAGCGGGACCCCAGAGGGTGAGCAGTTCTTC

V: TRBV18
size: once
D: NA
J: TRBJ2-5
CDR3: CASSPLTFGETQYF
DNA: TGTGCCAGCTCACCCTTAACTTTCGGGGAGACCCAGTACTTC

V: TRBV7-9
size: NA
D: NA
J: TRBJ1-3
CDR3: CASSLTGRSGNTIYF
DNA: TGTGCCAGCAGTTTAACAGGAAGGTCTGGAAACACCATATATTTT

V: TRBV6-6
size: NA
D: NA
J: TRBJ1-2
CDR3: CASSRDGNYGYTF
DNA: TGTGCCAGCAGCCGGGACGGAAACTATGGCTACACCTTC

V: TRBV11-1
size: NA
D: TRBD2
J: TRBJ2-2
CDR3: CASSLGTSGSPGELFF
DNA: TGTGCCAGCAGCCTAGGGACTAGCGGGAGTCCCGGGGAGCTGTTTTTT

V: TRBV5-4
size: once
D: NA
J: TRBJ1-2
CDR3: CASSLAAAYGYTF
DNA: TGTGCCAGCAGCTTGGCGGCTGCCTATGGCTACACCTTC

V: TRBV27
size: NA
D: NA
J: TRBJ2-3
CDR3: CASSPQGIGGRNTQYF
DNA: TGTGCCAGCAGTCCCCAGGGGATCGGGGGGAGGAATACGCAGTATTTT

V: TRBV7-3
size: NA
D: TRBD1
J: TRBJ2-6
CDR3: CASSQGQGFSGANVLTF
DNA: TGTGCCAGCAGCCAGGGACAGGGATTCTCTGGGGCCAACGTCCTGACTTTC

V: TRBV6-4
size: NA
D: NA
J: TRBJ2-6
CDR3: CASSETGISGANVLTF
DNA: TGTGCCAGCAGTGAGACTGGGATCTCTGGGGCCAACGTCCTGACTTTC

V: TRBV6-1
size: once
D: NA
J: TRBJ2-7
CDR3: CASSEAQAASGYEQYF
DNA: TGTGCCAGCAGTGAAGCGCAGGCAGCCTCGGGGTACGAGCAGTACTTC

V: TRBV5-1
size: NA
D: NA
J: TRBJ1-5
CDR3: CASSLGASSNQPQHF
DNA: TGCGCCAGCAGCTTGGGAGCTAGCAGCAATCAGCCCCAGCATTTT

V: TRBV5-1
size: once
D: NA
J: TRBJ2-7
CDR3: CASSLEGQVSYEQYF
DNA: TGCGCCAGCAGCTTGGAGGGTCAAGTCTCCTACGAGCAGTACTTC

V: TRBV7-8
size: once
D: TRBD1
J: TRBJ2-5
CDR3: CASSLESGTVRVTQYF
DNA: TGTGCCAGCAGCTTAGAGTCGGGGACAGTTCGGGTGACCCAGTACTTC

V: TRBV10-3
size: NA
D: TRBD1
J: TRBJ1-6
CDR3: CAITVDRDSSPLHF
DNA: TGTGCCATCACTGTGGACAGGGATAGTTCACCCCTCCACTTT

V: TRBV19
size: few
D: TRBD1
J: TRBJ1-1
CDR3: CASVPRDRPNTEAFF
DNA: TGTGCCAGTGTGCCCCGGGACAGGCCGAACACTGAAGCTTTCTTT

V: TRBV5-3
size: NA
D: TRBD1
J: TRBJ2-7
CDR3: CARSLGGRQGFDEQYF
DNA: TGTGCCAGAAGCTTGGGGGGCCGACAGGGGTTTGACGAGCAGTACTTC

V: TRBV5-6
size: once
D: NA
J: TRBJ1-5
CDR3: CASSLRVGGGSNQPQHF
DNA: TGTGCCAGCAGCTTGAGAGTGGGTGGAGGGAGCAATCAGCCCCAGCATTTT

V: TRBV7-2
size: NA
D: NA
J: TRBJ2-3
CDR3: CASSLGTDTQYF
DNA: TGTGCCAGCAGCTTAGGGACAGATACGCAGTATTTT

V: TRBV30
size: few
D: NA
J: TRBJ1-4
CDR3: CAWSAGTEKLFF
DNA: TGTGCCTGGAGTGCGGGGACAGAAAAACTGTTTTTT

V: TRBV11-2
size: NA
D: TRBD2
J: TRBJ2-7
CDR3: CASSLGTSGSLSYEQYF
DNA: TGTGCCAGCAGCTTAGGGACTAGCGGATCCTTATCCTACGAGCAGTACTTC

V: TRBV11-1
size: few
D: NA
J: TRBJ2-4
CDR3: CASSLARGEGNIQYF
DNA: TGTGCCAGCAGCTTAGCGAGGGGTGAGGGGAACATTCAGTACTTC